These 9 T cell receptor beta chains were all obtained from the same sample, sequenced in a study of blood T cell repertoires in COVID-19. TCRdb keeps only in-frame clones here, not all; method: immunoSEQ multiplex PCR. This sample has 40,000 to 55,000 clones, with more than 90% found just once. Sequencing was performed on peripheral blood. These receptors were taken from a human donor in a cohort sampled during active COVID-19.

The rearrangement uses TRBV4-2 and TRBJ2-1; 14 bases fit TRBD2. The CDR3 loop spans 15 amino acids. V lost 3 bases and J lost 8; bases outside the gene matches: 3. The germline V gene encodes CDR1 LGHNA and CDR2 YNFKEQ. The CDR3 is CASSHGTSGSDEQFF. The CDR3 bases are TGTGCCAGCAGCCACGGGACTAGCGGGAGTGATGAGCAGTTCTTC.

The chain employs TRBV4-1 and TRBJ2-4, with D unclear. Germline-derived CDR1 and CDR2 are MGHRA and YSYEKL. The CDR3 length is 17 residues. V was shortened by 0 bases and J by 0 bases, with 12 bases between the two germline ends. The CDR3 loop is CASSQDYESLAKNIQYF. The CDR3 coding sequence is TGCGCCAGCAGCCAAGACTATGAGTCCCTAGCCAAAAACATTCAGTACTTC.

The count of this clone is one. This chain joins TRBV27 and TRBJ1-2; D is uncertain. CDR1 is MNHEY, CDR2 SMNVEV, per germline (reference sequence). V gave up 7 bases and J gave up 4 bases, with 16 bases separating them. The CDR3 sequence is 14 residues long. The DNA of the CDR3 is TGTGCCAGCACGTCAAGTGAGCAGGCCTATGGCTACACCTTC. It yields the protein CASTSSEQAYGYTF.

The CDR3 loop reads CASSTYGGGTDTQYF. In nucleotides, the CDR3 is TGTGCCAGCAGCACCTACGGCGGGGGGACAGATACGCAGTATTTT. The chain recombines TRBV5-8 with TRBJ2-3, with TRBD2 matching over 8 bases. The V and J ends lost 4 bases and 3 bases, in that order; junction bases with no gene match: 7. The CDR3 contains 15 residues. The V gene's germline CDR1 is SGHTS and CDR2 YDEGEE.

The V call is TRBV5-6, the J call TRBJ2-2; 14 positions agree with TRBD2. The CDR3 has 15 residues. CDR1 SGHDT and CDR2 YYEEEE come from the germline V gene. V gave up 4 bases and J gave up 7 bases; unmatched junction bases: 3. CDR3 sequence: CASSQGLAGVGELFF. The CDR3 coding sequence is TGTGCCAGCAGCCAGGGACTAGCGGGGGTCGGGGAGCTGTTTTTT.

V usage is TRBV19 and J usage is TRBJ1-1, with D possibly TRBD1 on 5 matching bases. This CDR3 is 17 amino acids long. CDR1 is LNHDA, CDR2 SQIVND, per germline (reference sequence). Trimming took off 3 bases at V and 1 base at J, with 18 bases between the two ends. In nucleotides, the CDR3 is TGTGCCAGTAGTATTCCTAGAATTGACAGAAGGAACACTGAAGCTTTCTTT. Protein sequence: CASSIPRIDRRNTEAFF.

This sequence joins TRBV5-1 and TRBJ2-3; TRBD2 matches at 10 bases. Unmatched junction bases numbered 6, after V lost 4 bases and J lost 4 bases. The CDR3 is 15 residues long. CDR1 is SGHRS and CDR2 is YFSETQ in the germline V gene. CDR3 sequence reads: CASSHASGSADTQYF. As DNA, the CDR3 is TGCGCCAGCAGCCACGCTAGCGGGAGCGCAGATACGCAGTATTTT.

The chain has TRBV15 and TRBJ1-2, with 11 positions matching TRBD1. CDR1 LNHNV and CDR2 YYDKDF come from the germline V gene (reference sequence). CDR3 size: 17 residues. V lost 2 bases, J lost 6 bases, and 11 bases stayed unmatched. The CDR3 DNA reads TGTGCCACCAGCAGAAAGGACAGGGGGCATTTAAGCGATGGCTACACCTTC. This sequence encodes CATSRKDRGHLSDGYTF.

This chain connects TRBV13 to TRBJ1-5; 9 bases agree with TRBD1. Germline V gene sequence: CDR1 PRHDT, CDR2 FYEKMQ (reference sequence). Trimming took 3 bases from V and 0 from J; bases not matched to a gene: 6. There are 17 residues in the CDR3. The CDR3: CASSLVGQGCSNQPQHF. DNA for the CDR3: TGTGCCAGCAGCTTGGTGGGACAGGGTTGTAGCAATCAGCCCCAGCATTTT.